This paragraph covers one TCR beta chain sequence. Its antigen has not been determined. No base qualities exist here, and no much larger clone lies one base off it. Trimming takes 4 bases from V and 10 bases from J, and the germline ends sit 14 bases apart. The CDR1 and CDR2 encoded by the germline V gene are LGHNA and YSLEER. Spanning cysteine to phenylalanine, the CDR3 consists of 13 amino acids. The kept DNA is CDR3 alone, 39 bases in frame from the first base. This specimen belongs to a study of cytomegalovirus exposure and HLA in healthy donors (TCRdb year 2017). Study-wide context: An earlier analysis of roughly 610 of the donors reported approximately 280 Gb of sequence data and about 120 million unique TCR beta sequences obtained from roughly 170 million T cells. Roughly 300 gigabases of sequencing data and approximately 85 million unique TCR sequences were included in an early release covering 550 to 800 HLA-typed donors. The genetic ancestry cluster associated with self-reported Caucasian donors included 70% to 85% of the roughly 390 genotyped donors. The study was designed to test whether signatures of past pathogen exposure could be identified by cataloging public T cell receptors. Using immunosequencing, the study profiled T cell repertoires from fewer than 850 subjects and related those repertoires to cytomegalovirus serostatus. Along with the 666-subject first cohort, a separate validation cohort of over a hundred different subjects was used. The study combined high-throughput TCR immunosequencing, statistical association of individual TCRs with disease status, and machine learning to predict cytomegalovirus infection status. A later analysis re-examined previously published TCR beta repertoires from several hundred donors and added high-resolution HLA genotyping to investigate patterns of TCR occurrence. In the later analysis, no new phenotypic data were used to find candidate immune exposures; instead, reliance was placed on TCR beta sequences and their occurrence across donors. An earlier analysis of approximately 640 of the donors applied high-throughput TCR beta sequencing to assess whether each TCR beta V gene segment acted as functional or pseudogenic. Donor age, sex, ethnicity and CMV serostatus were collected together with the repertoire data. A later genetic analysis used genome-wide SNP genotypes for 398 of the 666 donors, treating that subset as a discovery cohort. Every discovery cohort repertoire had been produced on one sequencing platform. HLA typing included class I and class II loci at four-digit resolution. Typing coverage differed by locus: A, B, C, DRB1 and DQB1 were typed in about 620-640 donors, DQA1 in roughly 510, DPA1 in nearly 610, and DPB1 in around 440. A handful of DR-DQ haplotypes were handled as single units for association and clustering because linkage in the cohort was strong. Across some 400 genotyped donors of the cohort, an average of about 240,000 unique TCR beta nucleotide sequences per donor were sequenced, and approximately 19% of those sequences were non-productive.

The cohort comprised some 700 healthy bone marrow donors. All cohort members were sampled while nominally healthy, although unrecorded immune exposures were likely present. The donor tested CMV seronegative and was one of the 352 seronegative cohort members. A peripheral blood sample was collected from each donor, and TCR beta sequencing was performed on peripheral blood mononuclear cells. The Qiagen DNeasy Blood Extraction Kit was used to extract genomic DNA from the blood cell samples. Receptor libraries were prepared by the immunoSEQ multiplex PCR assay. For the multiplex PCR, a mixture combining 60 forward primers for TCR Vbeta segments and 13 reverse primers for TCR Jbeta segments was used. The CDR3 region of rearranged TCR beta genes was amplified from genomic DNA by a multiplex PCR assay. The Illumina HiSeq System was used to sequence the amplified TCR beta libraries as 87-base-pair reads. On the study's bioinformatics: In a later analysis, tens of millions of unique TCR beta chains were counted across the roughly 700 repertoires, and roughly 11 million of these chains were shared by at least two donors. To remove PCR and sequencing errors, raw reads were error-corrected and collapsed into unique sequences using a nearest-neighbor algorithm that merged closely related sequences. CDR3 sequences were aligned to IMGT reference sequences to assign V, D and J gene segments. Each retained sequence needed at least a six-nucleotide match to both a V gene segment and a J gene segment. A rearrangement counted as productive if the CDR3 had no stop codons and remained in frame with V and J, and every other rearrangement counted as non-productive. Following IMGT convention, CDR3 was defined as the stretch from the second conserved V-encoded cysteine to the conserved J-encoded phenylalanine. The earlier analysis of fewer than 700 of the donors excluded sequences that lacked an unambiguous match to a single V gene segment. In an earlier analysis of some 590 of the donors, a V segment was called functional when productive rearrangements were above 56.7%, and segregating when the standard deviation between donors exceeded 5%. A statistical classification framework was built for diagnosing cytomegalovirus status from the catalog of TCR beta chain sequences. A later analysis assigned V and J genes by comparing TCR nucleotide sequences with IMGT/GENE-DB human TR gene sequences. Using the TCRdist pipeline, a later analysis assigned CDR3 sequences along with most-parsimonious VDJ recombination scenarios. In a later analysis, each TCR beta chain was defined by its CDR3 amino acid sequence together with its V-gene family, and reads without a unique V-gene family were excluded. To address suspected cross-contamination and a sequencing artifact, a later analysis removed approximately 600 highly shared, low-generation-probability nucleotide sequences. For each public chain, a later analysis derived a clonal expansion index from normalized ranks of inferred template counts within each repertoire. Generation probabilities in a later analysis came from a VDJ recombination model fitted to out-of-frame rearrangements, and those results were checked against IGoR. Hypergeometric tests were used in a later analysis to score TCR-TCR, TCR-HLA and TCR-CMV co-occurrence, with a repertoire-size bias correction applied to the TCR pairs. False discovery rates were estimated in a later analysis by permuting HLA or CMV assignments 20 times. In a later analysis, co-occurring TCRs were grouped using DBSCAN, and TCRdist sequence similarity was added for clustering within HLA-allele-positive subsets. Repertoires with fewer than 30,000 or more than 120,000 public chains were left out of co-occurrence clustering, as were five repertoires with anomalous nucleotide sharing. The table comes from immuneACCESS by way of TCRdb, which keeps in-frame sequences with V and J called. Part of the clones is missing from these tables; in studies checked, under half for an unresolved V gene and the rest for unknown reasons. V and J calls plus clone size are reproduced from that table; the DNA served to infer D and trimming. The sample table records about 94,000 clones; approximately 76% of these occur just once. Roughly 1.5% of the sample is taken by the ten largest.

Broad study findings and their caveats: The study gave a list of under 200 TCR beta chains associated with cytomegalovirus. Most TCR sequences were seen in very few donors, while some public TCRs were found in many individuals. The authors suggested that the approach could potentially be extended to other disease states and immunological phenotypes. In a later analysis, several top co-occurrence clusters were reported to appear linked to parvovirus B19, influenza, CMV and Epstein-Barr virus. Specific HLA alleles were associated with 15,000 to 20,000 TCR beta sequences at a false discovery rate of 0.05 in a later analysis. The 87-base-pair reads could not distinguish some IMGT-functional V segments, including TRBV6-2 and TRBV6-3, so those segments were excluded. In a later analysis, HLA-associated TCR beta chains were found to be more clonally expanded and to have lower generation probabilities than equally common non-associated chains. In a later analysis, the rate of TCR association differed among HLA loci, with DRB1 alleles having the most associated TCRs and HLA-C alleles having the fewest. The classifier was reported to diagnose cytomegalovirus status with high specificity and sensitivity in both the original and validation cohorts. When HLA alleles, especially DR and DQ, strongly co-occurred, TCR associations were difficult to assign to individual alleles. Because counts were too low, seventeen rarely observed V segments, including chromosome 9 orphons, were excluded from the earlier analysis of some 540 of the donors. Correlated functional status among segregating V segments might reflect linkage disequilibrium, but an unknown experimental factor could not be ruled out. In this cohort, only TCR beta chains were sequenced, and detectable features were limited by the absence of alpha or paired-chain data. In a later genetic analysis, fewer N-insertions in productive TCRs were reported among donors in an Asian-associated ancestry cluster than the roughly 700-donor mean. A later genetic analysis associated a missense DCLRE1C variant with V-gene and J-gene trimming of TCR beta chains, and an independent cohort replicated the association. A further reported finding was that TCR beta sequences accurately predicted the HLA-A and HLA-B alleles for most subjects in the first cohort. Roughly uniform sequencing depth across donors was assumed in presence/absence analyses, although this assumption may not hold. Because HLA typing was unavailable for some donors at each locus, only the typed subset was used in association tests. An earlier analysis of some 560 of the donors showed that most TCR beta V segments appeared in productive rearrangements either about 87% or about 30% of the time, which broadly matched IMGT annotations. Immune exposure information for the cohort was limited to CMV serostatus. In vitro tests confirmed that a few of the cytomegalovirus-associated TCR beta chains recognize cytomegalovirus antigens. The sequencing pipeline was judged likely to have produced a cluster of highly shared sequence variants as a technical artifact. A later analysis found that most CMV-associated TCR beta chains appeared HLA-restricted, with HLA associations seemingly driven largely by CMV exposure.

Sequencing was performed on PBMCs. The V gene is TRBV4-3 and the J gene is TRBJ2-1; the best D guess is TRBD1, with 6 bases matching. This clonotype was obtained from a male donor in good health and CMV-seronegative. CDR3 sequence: CASSLTGGREQFF. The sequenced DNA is TGCGCCAGCAGCCTGACTGGGGGCCGGGAGCAGTTCTTC.